This T cell receptor beta chain was recovered during a study of human T cells and chemical hapten exposure. The overall study: The scalp of each patient received a weekly diphenylcyclopropenone dose for the full roughly 23-week study. DPC 0.01% went on the upper back by patch test, with reading at 6 days.

This clonotype was observed a handful of times. The target antigen is unknown. Using its own MiXCR run on the RACE reads, TCRdb lists one record per CDR3 protein. Here the sample spans some 360,000 distinct CDR3 sequences, more than 4.5% being singletons. CDR1 and CDR2 (germline): KGHSH, LQKENI. V was shortened by 3 bases and J by 5 bases, with 8 bases between the two germline ends. This CDR3 has 13 residues. Time point described: pre-sensitization, week 0. Regarding treatment: therapeutic diphenylcyclopropenone sensitization with weekly scalp DPC. Phlebotomy was performed prior to application of every patch test. Study outcomes and limitations: The study found that PT1 expanded TCR counts correlated positively with patch test score.

The sequence came from a woman in her forties or fifties with alopecia areata. Some clones in this sample may be carry-over from other donors' samples. Sequenced material: whole blood, taken in connection with sensitization to the hapten diphenylcyclopropenone (DPC). The chain carries TRBV18 and TRBJ1-5, with D maybe TRBD1 (5 bases). CDR3 nucleotide sequence: TGTGCCAGCTCACCTTCGGGGGATCAGCCCCAGCATTTT. Its translation: CASSPSGDQPQHF.